The sequence of this T cell receptor beta chain was determined in a study of blood T cell dynamics during melanoma immunotherapy (dated by TCRdb to about 2020). As for the study more broadly: Patients with metastatic melanoma were treated with first-line pembrolizumab or nivolumab plus ipilimumab as standard of care in the United Kingdom. To find early correlates of response, the study profiled the peripheral T cell receptor repertoires of patients with metastatic melanoma both before and after one cycle of checkpoint inhibitor therapy. Consecutive patients formed a training cohort, and a further independent group of patients from the same centre was pooled into an external validation set.

For every bulk PBMC sample, a fixed 350 ng of DNA was loaded. The immunoSEQ TCRb Assay kit was used according to manufacturer instructions to amplify TCR beta CDR3 sequences from genomic DNA. The KAPA Library Quantification Kit for Illumina platforms was used to quantify pooled libraries by qPCR. Pooled libraries were clustered at roughly 0.6-1.1 pM and sequenced on an Illumina NextSeq 500. In the authors' own workflow: TCR data were analyzed with immunoSEQ ANALYZER and the R LymphoSeq package. A rearrangement efficiency score was calculated as productive divided by the sum of productive and non-productive CDR3 sequences. Within each patient, timepoints were compared pairwise for clonality, measured with the Gini coefficient, and for diversity, measured with the Renyi index at alpha=1. In LymphoSeq, clonal relatedness was computed with an edit distance of 3 and repertoire similarity was computed with the Bhattacharyya coefficient. To classify response, a linear discriminant analysis based on week-3 changes in clonality and diversity was built using the R MASS and caret packages. The table was pulled from immuneACCESS by TCRdb, which kept in-frame rearrangements only. Such tables lose some clones; where checked, under half of the loss comes from unresolved V genes, and the rest has no known cause. That table furnishes V, J and clone size, whereas the DNA furnished D and trimming. The sample contains roughly 12,000 clones, approximately 91% of them found a single time. Roughly 6% of the sample lies in the top ten.

The time point label, as the study defines it: week 3, after first cycle of checkpoint inhibitor. Blood samples were taken at two points: before treatment (T0) and at week 3 (W3), which came after the first cycle of checkpoint blockade. Except for a couple of patients with rapid clinical progression, response was assessed 12 weeks after the first infusion by RECIST 1.1; disease control meant complete response, partial response or stable disease. Patients were excluded for prior systemic cancer treatment, concomitant immunosuppressant therapy or synchronous other active malignancies. Both bulk PBMC and plasma cell-free DNA were sequenced for TCR beta so that circulating cells and T cell turnover could be tracked. Lymphoprep and SepMate tubes were used to isolate PBMC from blood, and red cell lysis was then performed. QIAamp DNA Blood Mini kits were used to extract DNA from PBMC and from sorted T cell subsets.

What the work shows at the level of the full study, not this receptor alone: The relatively small sample size was recognized as a factor that could limit how well the results generalize. Patients who later achieved disease control showed a bifurcated PBMC repertoire reorganization at W3, with increased clonality or increased diversity, unlike progressors. The study was unable to establish whether the T cell clones driving the repertoire changes were melanoma-specific or instead reflected general immune activation.

V lost 6 bases and J lost 5 bases; the stretch between them is 19 bases long. CDR1 and CDR2 are read off the germline V gene (reference sequence) as SEHNR and FQNEAQ. Inclusive of the bounding cysteine and phenylalanine, the CDR3 is 15 residues long. The kept DNA is CDR3 alone, 45 bases in frame from the first base. As regards this clone: What this receptor recognizes is not known. Qualities for individual bases were not recorded, and no much larger clone is one base off.

The rearrangement combines TRBV7-9 with TRBJ2-5; the D gene could be TRBD1 or TRBD2, each one agreeing over 5 bases. The origin of this receptor is a human donor with melanoma. This sample comprised blood, obtained from a patient treated with checkpoint blockade. The DNA reads as follows: TGTGCCAGCAGGCCCCCAAGGGGCTGGGAGGAGACCCAGTACTTC. Translation gives CASRPPRGWEETQYF.